These 12 T cell receptor beta chains were all obtained from the same sample, sequenced in a study of blood T cell repertoires in COVID-19 (dated by TCRdb to the early 2020s). Library prep was done by the immunoSEQ multiplex PCR assay. Entries here come from immuneACCESS through TCRdb and include only in-frame sequences with V and J called. Some clones fail to appear in such tables; in the studies checked, an unresolved V gene covers under half of the shortfall, and the cause of the remainder is unknown. The sample table holds under 250,000 clones, of which 70% to 90% were seen once. 11% of the sample is taken by the ten largest. Sequenced: PBMCs or T cells enriched from blood (not recorded which). Source of these receptors: a young man who had recovered from COVID-19.

The chain uses TRBV5-1 and TRBJ2-7, with TRBD2 as a possible D gene (5 bases). CDR1 and CDR2 (germline): SGHRS, YFSETQ. Trimming stripped 0 bases from V and 7 bases from J, with 14 bases between. CDR3 length equals 14 residues. The CDR3 region is CASSLAGIVGEQYF. DNA for the CDR3: TGCGCCAGCAGCTTGGCGGGAATCGTCGGAGAGCAGTACTTC.

V usage is TRBV28 and J usage is TRBJ1-5, with 8 positions matching TRBD1. CDR1 and CDR2 (germline): MDHEN, SYDVKM. The CDR3 covers 16 residues. J gave up 7 bases and V 8 bases, and 16 bases lay outside the gene matches. DNA of the CDR3: TGTGCCAGCCGGGATTCGGGGCAGGGGGCTCAACAGCCCCAGCATTTT. This sequence encodes CASRDSGQGAQQPQHF.

V is TRBV7-9 and J is TRBJ2-3, with TRBD2 matching over 13 bases. The CDR3 has 16 amino acids. V lost 5 bases, J lost 5 bases, and 7 bases stayed unmatched. The germline V gene encodes CDR1 SEHNR and CDR2 FQNEAQ (reference sequence). The CDR3 is CASSTSGTSGIDTQYF. For the CDR3, the DNA is TGTGCCAGCAGCACTAGTGGGACTAGCGGGATAGATACGCAGTATTTT.

The rearrangement joins TRBV7-3 to TRBJ1-5; 8 nucleotides match TRBD1. V lost 5 bases, J lost 5 bases, and 2 bases stayed unmatched. The CDR3 spans 13 residues. The germline gives CDR1 SGHTA, CDR2 FQGTGA. The CDR3 loop is CASSMDRDQPQHF. CDR3 sequence (DNA): TGTGCCAGCAGCATGGACAGGGATCAGCCCCAGCATTTT.

The chain has TRBV18 and TRBJ2-3; TRBD1 matches 9 bases. CDR1 is KGHSH, CDR2 LQKENI, per germline. The CDR3 length is 16 residues. Trimming took 3 bases from V and 1 from J; bases not matched to a gene: 5. This CDR3 is CASSPSRDRGTDTQYF. The CDR3 DNA reads as TGTGCCAGCTCACCCAGCCGGGACAGGGGCACAGATACGCAGTATTTT.

The chain has TRBV4-3 and TRBJ2-5; 11 positions match TRBD2. There are 15 residues in the CDR3. With V trimmed by 4 bases and J by 4 bases, 5 bases remained unmatched. Germline-derived CDR1 and CDR2 are LGHNA and YSLEER. The CDR3 protein is CASSPGLAGGETQYF. The CDR3 region has the DNA TGCGCCAGCAGCCCCGGACTAGCGGGCGGAGAGACCCAGTACTTC.

This clone was observed a single time. The chain combines TRBV3-1 (or the pseudogene TRBV3-2) with TRBJ1-4; D might be TRBD1 (6 bases). V was shortened by 4 bases and J by 2 bases, with 8 bases between the two germline ends. CDR1 and CDR2 from the germline V gene are LGHDT and YNNKEL (reference sequence). The CDR3 covers 14 residues. CDR3 sequence (DNA): TGTGCCAGCAGCCTCGACAGGACTAATGAAAAACTGTTTTTT. It codes for CASSLDRTNEKLFF.

Regarding this clone: One end of the junction fails to match germline, which may point to a read error. The rearrangement joins TRBV6-5 to TRBJ2-7; 11 bases align to TRBD2. CDR1 and CDR2 from the germline V gene are MNHEY and SVGAGI. CDR3 length: 12 residues. The CDR3 reads CAAGASLAGDHF. The CDR3 coding sequence is TGTGCCGCGGGGGCCTCACTAGCGGGAGACCACTTC.

This rearrangement joins TRBV28 to TRBJ2-7; 9 nucleotides agree with TRBD2. CDR1 is MDHEN, CDR2 SYDVKM, per germline. J lost 0 bases, V lost 3 bases, and 9 bases had no gene match. This CDR3 has 17 residues. The DNA of the CDR3 is TGTGCCAGCAGTTTTCTCTACGGAGCGGGAGGCTCCTACGAGCAGTACTTC. Its translation: CASSFLYGAGGSYEQYF.

This rearrangement joins TRBV28 to TRBJ1-1, with 7 bases matching TRBD1. The CDR3 consists of 13 residues. Germline loops: CDR1 MDHEN, CDR2 SYDVKM. V dropped 10 bases and J dropped 5; count of bases not matched to a gene: 10. CDR3 sequence: CATRGPTGTEAFF. The CDR3 DNA is TGTGCCACTAGGGGGCCTACAGGGACTGAAGCTTTCTTT.

The genes are TRBV15 and TRBJ1-5; D uncertain. Germline CDR1 is LNHNV and CDR2 is YYDKDF (reference sequence). The V gene lost 4 bases and the J gene lost 4 bases, with 8 bases spanning the gap. This CDR3 is built from 13 residues. In DNA, the CDR3 is TGTGCCACCAGCACCGACAAGAATCAGCCCCAGCATTTT. Protein product: CATSTDKNQPQHF.

The CDR3 DNA follows: TGCGCCAGCAGTGGACTGGGGAGCTCCTACAATGAGCAGTTCTTC. Residues: CASSGLGSSYNEQFF. The chain joins TRBV10-1 to TRBJ2-1; D is perhaps TRBD2 (5 bases). CDR1 is WNHNN, CDR2 SYGVQD, per germline (reference sequence). Between the trimmed V and J ends, which lost 4 bases and 0 bases, there was a span of 10 bases. CDR3 length: 15 amino acids.